Presented here are 22 T cell receptor beta chains from one specimen sequenced in a study of blood T cells in healthy people across ages. A second PCR of roughly 6 to 12 cycles used a sample-barcoded 5' primer and a J-beta primer mix. TCRdb recomputed calls from the 5' RACE reads with MiXCR, one row per CDR3 protein. The sample has over 700,000 distinct CDR3 sequences, around a quarter seen once. Another study also made use of these data, one on T cells of mothers and their children.

The sample comprised blood. Receptors originate from a boy between 5 and 17 years old in good health.

The chain couples TRBV6-6 to TRBJ2-3, with D possibly TRBD1 on 6 matching bases. This CDR3 contains 16 residues. Trimming cost V 6 bases and J 0 bases, with 16 bases left between them. Germline-derived CDR1 and CDR2 are MNHNY and SVGAGI (reference sequence). The CDR3 is CASRPLTGLSTDTQYF. The CDR3 nucleotides read TGTGCCAGCAGACCCCTGACAGGACTTAGCACAGATACGCAGTATTTT.

The chain is built from TRBV28 and TRBJ2-6; D is possibly TRBD2 (6 bases). Trimming shortened V by 5 bases and J by 0 bases, and 20 bases separated the two germline ends. The CDR3 contains 19 residues. Germline V gene lookup returns CDR1 MDHEN and CDR2 SYDVKM. The CDR3 protein is CASSPRLAAIYSGANVLTF. CDR3 in DNA: TGTGCCAGCAGTCCTCGGTTAGCGGCCATCTACTCTGGGGCCAACGTCCTGACTTTC.

This clonotype was recorded a few times. The chain recombines TRBV7-9 with TRBJ2-4; the match to TRBD2 covers 9 bases. The germline V gene has CDR1 SEHNR and CDR2 FQNEAQ (reference sequence). The J segment lost 6 bases and the V segment lost 3 bases, leaving 15 bases of the junction unmatched. The CDR3 spans 18 residues. CDR3 region: CASSLGQGASGVVNIQYF. The CDR3 coding sequence is TGTGCCAGCAGCTTGGGACAAGGTGCTAGCGGGGTTGTAAACATTCAGTACTTC.

The rearrangement links TRBV28 to TRBJ2-7; 11 bases fit TRBD2. The J segment lost 9 bases and the V segment lost 6 bases, leaving 16 bases of the junction unmatched. The length of the CDR3 is 16 residues. Germline values: CDR1 MDHEN, CDR2 SYDVKM. The CDR3 nucleotides read TGTGCCAGCAGCGCGATAGGGGGACTAGCGGACCCTAGGCAGTACTTC. Translated, it gives CASSAIGGLADPRQYF.

The chain is built from TRBV6-4 and TRBJ2-3, with D tentatively TRBD1 or TRBD2 (5 bases each). Germline V gene sequence: CDR1 MRHNA, CDR2 SNTAGT. Trimming cost V 5 bases and J 4 bases, with 10 bases left between them. The CDR3 is 13 amino acids. CDR3 region: CASSRDLADTQYF. Written as DNA, the CDR3 is TGTGCCAGCAGTAGGGACCTCGCAGATACGCAGTATTTT.

This clonotype was recorded at least ten times. The DNA of the CDR3 is TGTGCCAGCAGGGGCTCGAAGCAGACCCAGTACTTC. This gives the protein CASRGSKQTQYF. The chain carries TRBV28 and TRBJ2-5, with D unclear. The CDR3 is 12 amino acids. V was pared by 6 bases and J by 6 bases, with 11 bases between. From germline, CDR1 is MDHEN and CDR2 SYDVKM.

The genes are TRBV6-6 and TRBJ2-3, with D unclear. V was pared by 8 bases and J by 2 bases, with 14 bases between. CDR1 is MNHNY and CDR2 is SVGAGI in the germline V gene (reference sequence). The CDR3 loop spans 14 amino acids. For the CDR3, the DNA is TGTGCCAGCGGCTTTGTCGTATCCACAGATACGCAGTATTTT. This translates into CASGFVVSTDTQYF.

The rearrangement links TRBV5-6 to TRBJ2-7; D is uncertain. CDR1 and CDR2 (germline): SGHDT, YYEEEE. The CDR3 contains 13 residues. Trimming removed 1 base from V and 5 bases from J, with 10 bases in between. The CDR3 nucleotides read TGTGCCAGCAGCTTGAGGGTAATCCACGAGCAGTACTTC. This encodes CASSLRVIHEQYF.

V gene TRBV27 combines with J gene TRBJ2-1; D may match TRBD1 or TRBD2 (5 bases each). V gave up 5 bases and J gave up 5 bases, with 13 bases separating them. This CDR3 region has 14 residues. Germline loops: CDR1 MNHEY, CDR2 SMNVEV (reference sequence). The CDR3 DNA reads TGTGCCAGCAGTCCCGGGACGGAGAACAATGAGCAGTTCTTC. This encodes CASSPGTENNEQFF.

This clonotype was detected only a few times. V gene TRBV3-1 combines with J gene TRBJ2-4; D gene uncertain. The germline V gene encodes CDR1 LGHDT and CDR2 YNNKEL (reference sequence). The CDR3 extends over 15 amino acids. Deletions cut 1 base from V and 0 bases from J, with 7 bases between. CDR3 sequence reads: CASSQVELAKNIQYF. The CDR3 region has the DNA TGTGCCAGCAGCCAAGTCGAACTAGCCAAAAACATTCAGTACTTC.

The chain combines TRBV28 with TRBJ2-5; no reliable D call. The end of the DNA fits TRBJ2-7 better, so the J call may be wrong. The CDR3 has 15 amino acids. Germline CDR1 and CDR2: MDHEN and SYDVKM. CDR3 protein: CACQQSQAARDEQYF. DNA of the CDR3: TGTGCGTGCCAGCAGAGCCAGGCCGCTAGAGACGAGCAGTACTTC.

This chain connects TRBV29-1 to TRBJ1-4; 9 nucleotides line up with TRBD1. The germline gives CDR1 SQVTM, CDR2 ANQGSEA. V lost 3 bases, J lost 8 bases, and 10 bases stayed unmatched. CDR3 length: 15 amino acids. CDR3 sequence (DNA): TGCAGCGTTGAGGGGCCATGGACAGGGGAAGAAAAACTGTTTTTT. It translates to CSVEGPWTGEEKLFF.

The chain recombines TRBV29-1 with TRBJ2-3, with D maybe TRBD2 (6 bases). Germline V lookup: CDR1 SQVTM, CDR2 ANQGSEA. The CDR3 covers 14 residues. V was cut by 6 bases and J by 4 bases, with 17 bases left in between. The CDR3 loop is CSVQARLVADTQYF. In nucleotides, the CDR3 is TGCAGCGTCCAAGCCCGACTAGTGGCAGATACGCAGTATTTT.

The sample holds one count of this clonotype. The rearrangement joins TRBV4-1 to TRBJ2-1; D perhaps matches TRBD1 (6 bases). The J call could be wrong; TRBJ2-7 is a better fit for the DNA end. Germline-derived CDR1 and CDR2 are MGHRA and YSYEKL. The CDR3 length is 14 residues. The CDR3 spells CASSPPGHPWEQYF. The CDR3 DNA follows: TGCGCCAGCAGCCCCCCGGGACACCCCTGGGAGCAGTACTTC.

V is TRBV15 and J is TRBJ2-1; 14 bases map to TRBD2. Germline lookup yields CDR1 LNHNV and CDR2 YYDKDF (reference sequence). The J segment lost 6 bases and the V segment lost 0 bases, leaving 7 bases of the junction unmatched. This CDR3 has 18 amino acids. The CDR3 region is CATSRDRRLAGGSNEQFF. The CDR3 DNA follows: TGTGCCACCAGCAGAGACCGAAGACTAGCGGGGGGGAGCAATGAGCAGTTCTTC.

This clonotype was observed a handful of times. This sequence joins TRBV9 and TRBJ2-5; TRBD1 or TRBD2 may be the D gene (5 bases each). V was cut by 4 bases and J by 5 bases, with 18 bases left in between. The CDR3 runs 15 residues. Germline V lookup: CDR1 SGDLS, CDR2 YYNGEE. CDR3 residues: CASSNPGTPQETQYF. The CDR3 nucleotides are TGTGCCAGCAGCAACCCCGGGACCCCCCAGGAGACCCAGTACTTC. The complete variable domain, with remaining parts taken from reference TRBV9 and TRBJ2-5, reads DSGVTQTPKHLITATGQRVTLRCSPRSGDLSVYWYQQSLDQGLQFLIQYYNGEERAKGNILERFSAQQFPDLHSELNLSSLELGDSALYFCASSNPGTPQETQYFGPGTRLLVL.

A few counts support this clonotype. This rearrangement joins TRBV6-5 to TRBJ1-1; D is perhaps TRBD1 (6 bases). CDR1 and CDR2 (germline): MNHEY, SVGAGI. CDR3 length: 11 residues. V was shortened by 8 bases and J by 4 bases, with 8 bases between the two germline ends. CDR3 loop: CASSGATEAFF. The CDR3 nucleotides read TGTGCCAGCTCAGGGGCCACTGAAGCTTTCTTT.

The genes are TRBV4-1 and TRBJ2-1; the match to TRBD1 covers 10 bases. Germline V gene data show CDR1 as MGHRA and CDR2 as YSYEKL. The trim removed 6 bases at V and 7 bases at J, leaving 9 bases unmatched. The CDR3 is 15 residues long. DNA of the CDR3: TGCGCCAGCAGTGATGTGGGACAGGGGAGGAATGAGCAGTTCTTC. This encodes CASSDVGQGRNEQFF.

The chain uses TRBV28 and TRBJ2-1, with D hard to call. The germline gives CDR1 MDHEN, CDR2 SYDVKM. The V and J ends lost 3 bases and 5 bases respectively, with 14 bases between them. The CDR3 is 15 residues long. CDR3 coding DNA: TGTGCCAGCAGTTTGGAAGCTACCATAAACAATGAGCAGTTCTTC. Residues: CASSLEATINNEQFF.

Details on this clonotype: The junction does not match germline at one end; this may be a read error. The chain couples TRBV15 to TRBJ2-2, with a possible D match to TRBD2 (5 bases). The CDR3 covers 16 residues. Germline CDR1 and CDR2: LNHNV and YYDKDF (reference sequence). CDR3 in DNA: TGTGCCACCAGCAGAGAATGGGAACCGATCACCGGGGAGCTGCTTTTT. Translated, it gives CATSREWEPITGELLF.

The chain joins TRBV20-1 to TRBJ2-1; TRBD1 agrees at 9 bases. V lost 2 bases, J lost 8 bases, and 1 base stayed unmatched. The CDR3 is 12 residues long. Germline V lookup: CDR1 DFQATT, CDR2 SNEGSKA (reference sequence). The CDR3 here is CSARWTGDEQFF. The CDR3 coding sequence is TGCAGTGCTAGATGGACAGGGGATGAGCAGTTCTTC.

The chain uses TRBV13 and TRBJ1-2; 7 nucleotides align to TRBD1. The V gene's germline CDR1 is PRHDT and CDR2 FYEKMQ (reference sequence). The CDR3 totals 13 residues. The V segment lost 5 bases and the J segment 4 bases; nucleotides outside the gene matches: 4. The CDR3 loop is CASSGTAVYGYTF. CDR3 coding DNA: TGTGCCAGCAGCGGGACAGCCGTCTATGGCTACACCTTC.